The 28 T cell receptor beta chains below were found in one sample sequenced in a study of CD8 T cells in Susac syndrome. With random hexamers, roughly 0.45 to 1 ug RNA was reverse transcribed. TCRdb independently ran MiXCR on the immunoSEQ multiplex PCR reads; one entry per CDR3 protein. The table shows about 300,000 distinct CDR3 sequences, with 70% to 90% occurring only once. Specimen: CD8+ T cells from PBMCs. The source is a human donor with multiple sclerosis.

In DNA, the CDR3 is TGTGCCAGCAGCCTCCGGACTAGCGAGATGGGCAAAAACATTCAGTACTTC. This gives the protein CASSLRTSEMGKNIQYF. This rearrangement joins TRBV3-1 to TRBJ2-4; 9 bases map to TRBD2. The CDR3 has 17 residues. Looked up from germline, CDR1 is LGHDT and CDR2 is YNNKEL (reference sequence). V gave up 4 bases and J gave up 3 bases; unmatched junction bases: 10.

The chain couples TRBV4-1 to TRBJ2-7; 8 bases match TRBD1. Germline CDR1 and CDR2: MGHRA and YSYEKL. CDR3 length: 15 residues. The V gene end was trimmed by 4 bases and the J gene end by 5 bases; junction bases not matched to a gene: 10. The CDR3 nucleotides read TGCGCCAGCAGCCTTCGGACAGGGAGTCCGGACGAGCAGTACTTC. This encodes CASSLRTGSPDEQYF.

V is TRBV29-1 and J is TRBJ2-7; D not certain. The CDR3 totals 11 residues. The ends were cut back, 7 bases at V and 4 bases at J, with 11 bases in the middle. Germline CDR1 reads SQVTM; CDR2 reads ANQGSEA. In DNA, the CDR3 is TGCAGCGGAGGTAGAGAATACGAGCAGTACTTC. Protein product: CSGGREYEQYF.

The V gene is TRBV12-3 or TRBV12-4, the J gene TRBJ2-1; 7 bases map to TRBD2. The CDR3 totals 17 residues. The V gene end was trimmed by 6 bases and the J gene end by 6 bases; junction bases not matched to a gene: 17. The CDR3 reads CASRLPPGGWKSNEQFF. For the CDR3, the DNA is TGTGCCAGCAGGTTGCCCCCGGGAGGATGGAAAAGCAATGAGCAGTTCTTC.

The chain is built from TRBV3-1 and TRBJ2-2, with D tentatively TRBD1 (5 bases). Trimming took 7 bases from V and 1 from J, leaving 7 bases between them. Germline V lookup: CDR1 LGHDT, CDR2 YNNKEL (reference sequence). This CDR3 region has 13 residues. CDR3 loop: CASIGENTGELFF. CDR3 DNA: TGTGCCAGCATAGGGGAGAACACCGGGGAGCTGTTTTTT.

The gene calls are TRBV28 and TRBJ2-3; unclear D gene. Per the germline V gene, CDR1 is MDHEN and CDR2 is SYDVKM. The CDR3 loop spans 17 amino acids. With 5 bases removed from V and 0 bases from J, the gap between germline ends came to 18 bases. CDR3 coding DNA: TGTGCCAGCAGTCCCTACCCCCGACTCTCTAGCACAGATACGCAGTATTTT. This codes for CASSPYPRLSSTDTQYF.

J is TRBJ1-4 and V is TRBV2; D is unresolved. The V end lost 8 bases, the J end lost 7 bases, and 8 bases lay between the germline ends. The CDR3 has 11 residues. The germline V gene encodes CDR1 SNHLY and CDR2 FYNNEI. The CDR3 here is CASHGVEKLFF. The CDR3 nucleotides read TGTGCCAGCCATGGGGTTGAAAAACTGTTTTTT.

DNA for the CDR3: TGCGCCAGCAGCTTGGTGGCAGGGACGAACACTGAAGCTTTCTTT. Translation gives CASSLVAGTNTEAFF. The rearrangement joins TRBV5-1 to TRBJ1-1, with a weak D call TRBD1 (5 bases). The CDR3 has 15 residues. Trimming removed 0 bases from V and 1 base from J, with 10 bases in between. Looked up from germline, CDR1 is SGHRS and CDR2 is YFSETQ.

CDR3 DNA: TGTGCCAGCAGCTCCCCGGTCATCAACTACGAGCAGTACTTC. Translation gives CASSSPVINYEQYF. This chain uses TRBV13 with TRBJ2-7; D unclear. Germline V gene data show CDR1 as PRHDT and CDR2 as FYEKMQ (reference sequence). V lost 4 bases to trimming and J lost 3 bases, with 13 bases between them. The CDR3 sequence is 14 residues long.

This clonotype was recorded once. CDR3 nucleotide sequence: TGTGCCACCGGGACGAGTGAGCAGTTCTTC. This gives the protein CATGTSEQFF. The rearrangement uses TRBV27 and TRBJ2-1, with D perhaps TRBD1 or TRBD2 (5 bases each). The length of the CDR3 is 10 residues. From germline, CDR1 is MNHEY and CDR2 SMNVEV (reference sequence). Trimming removed 10 bases at V and 9 bases at J, with 10 bases between.

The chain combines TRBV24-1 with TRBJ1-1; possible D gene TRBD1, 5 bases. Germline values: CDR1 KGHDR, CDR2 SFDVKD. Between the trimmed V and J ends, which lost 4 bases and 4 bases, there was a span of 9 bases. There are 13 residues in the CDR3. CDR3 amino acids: CATSEMGGTEAFF. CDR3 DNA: TGTGCCACCAGTGAAATGGGGGGCACTGAAGCTTTCTTT.

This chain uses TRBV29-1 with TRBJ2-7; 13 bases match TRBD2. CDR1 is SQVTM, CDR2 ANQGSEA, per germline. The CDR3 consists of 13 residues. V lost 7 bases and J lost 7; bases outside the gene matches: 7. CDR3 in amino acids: CSARTSGRNEQYF. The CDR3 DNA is TGCAGCGCTAGGACTAGCGGGAGAAATGAGCAGTACTTC.

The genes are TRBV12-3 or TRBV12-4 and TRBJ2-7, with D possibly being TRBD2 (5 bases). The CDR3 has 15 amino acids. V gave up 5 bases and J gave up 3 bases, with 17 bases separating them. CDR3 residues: CASSPPSGRVYEQYF. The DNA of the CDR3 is TGTGCCAGCAGTCCCCCCAGCGGAAGGGTCTACGAGCAGTACTTC.

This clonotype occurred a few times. The CDR3 DNA sequence: TGTGCCAGCAGTGGGGCAGGGCTCCAAGAGACCCAGTACTTC. Protein: CASSGAGLQETQYF. J is TRBJ2-5 and V is TRBV9; a possible D gene is TRBD1 (5 bases). V lost 5 bases to trimming and J lost 1 base, with 12 bases between them. The CDR3 is 14 amino acids. Germline V CDR1 and CDR2: SGDLS, YYNGEE.

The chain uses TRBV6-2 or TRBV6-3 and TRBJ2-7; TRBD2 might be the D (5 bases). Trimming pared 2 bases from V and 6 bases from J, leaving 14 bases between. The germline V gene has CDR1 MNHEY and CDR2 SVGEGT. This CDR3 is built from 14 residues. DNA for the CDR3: TGTGCCAGCAGTTACGGCTTCGGAGGCGTCGAGCAGTACTTC. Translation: CASSYGFGGVEQYF.

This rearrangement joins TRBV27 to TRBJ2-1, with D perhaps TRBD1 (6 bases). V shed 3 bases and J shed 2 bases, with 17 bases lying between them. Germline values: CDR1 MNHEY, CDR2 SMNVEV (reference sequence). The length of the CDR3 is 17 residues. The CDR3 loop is CASSFLGPRGTYNEQFF. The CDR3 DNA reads TGTGCCAGCAGTTTCCTAGGACCTAGGGGGACCTACAATGAGCAGTTCTTC.

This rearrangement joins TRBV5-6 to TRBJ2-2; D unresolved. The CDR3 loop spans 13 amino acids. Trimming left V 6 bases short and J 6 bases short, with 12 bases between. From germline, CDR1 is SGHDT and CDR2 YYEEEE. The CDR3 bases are TGTGCCAGCACCCCTTGGAGCGCCGGGGAGCTGTTTTTT. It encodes CASTPWSAGELFF.

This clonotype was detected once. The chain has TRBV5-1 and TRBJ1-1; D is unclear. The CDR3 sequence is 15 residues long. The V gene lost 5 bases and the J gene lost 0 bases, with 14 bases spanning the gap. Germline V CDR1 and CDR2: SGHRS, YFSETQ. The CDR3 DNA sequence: TGCGCCAGCAGGACGGATAACAGCTTGAACACTGAAGCTTTCTTT. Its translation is CASRTDNSLNTEAFF.

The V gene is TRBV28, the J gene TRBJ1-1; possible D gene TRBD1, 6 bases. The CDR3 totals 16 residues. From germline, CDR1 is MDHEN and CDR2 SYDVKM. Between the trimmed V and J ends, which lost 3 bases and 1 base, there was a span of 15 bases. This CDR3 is CASSLAGEVGNTEAFF. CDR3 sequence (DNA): TGTGCCAGCAGTTTGGCAGGGGAGGTAGGGAACACTGAAGCTTTCTTT. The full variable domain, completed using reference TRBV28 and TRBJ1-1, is DVKVTQSSRYLVKRTGEKVFLECVQDMDHENMFWYRQDPGLGLRLIYFSYDVKMKEKGDIPEGYSVSREKKERFSLILESASTNQTSMYLCASSLAGEVGNTEAFFGQGTRLTVV.

The CDR3 DNA follows: TGTGCCAGCAGTTTATCGCTCGGTCAGCCCCAGCATTTT. This codes for CASSLSLGQPQHF. The V and J genes are TRBV27 and TRBJ1-5; D is unclear. The CDR3 runs to 13 residues. V lost 0 bases and J lost 6, with 6 bases in between. Germline V CDR1 and CDR2: MNHEY, SMNVEV (reference sequence).

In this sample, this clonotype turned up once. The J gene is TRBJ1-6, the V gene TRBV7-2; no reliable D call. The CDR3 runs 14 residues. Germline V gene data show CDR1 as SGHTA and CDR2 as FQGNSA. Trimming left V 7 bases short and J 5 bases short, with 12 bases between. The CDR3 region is CASNPRGDNSPLHF. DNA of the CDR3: TGTGCCAGCAACCCCCGGGGTGATAATTCACCCCTCCACTTT. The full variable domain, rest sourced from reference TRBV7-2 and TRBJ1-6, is GAGVSQSPSNKVTEKGKDVELRCDPISGHTALYWYRQSLGQGLEFLIYFQGNSAPDKSGLPSDRFSAERTGGSVSTLTIQRTQQEDSAVYLCASNPRGDNSPLHFGNGTRLTVT.

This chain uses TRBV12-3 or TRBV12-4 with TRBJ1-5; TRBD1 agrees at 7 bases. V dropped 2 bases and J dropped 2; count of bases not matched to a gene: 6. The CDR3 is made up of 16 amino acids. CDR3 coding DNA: TGTGCCAGCAGTTTACGGAGACAGGGAGGCAATCAGCCCCAGCATTTT. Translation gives CASSLRRQGGNQPQHF.

The CDR3 DNA sequence: TGTGCCAGCCGGACTAGCGGGAGTGCATACCAAGAGACCCAGTACTTC. Amino acid sequence: CASRTSGSAYQETQYF. The V gene is TRBV12-3 or TRBV12-4, the J gene TRBJ2-5; 13 nucleotides agree with TRBD2. The CDR3 is 16 residues long. The trim removed 8 bases at V and 0 bases at J, leaving 6 bases unmatched.

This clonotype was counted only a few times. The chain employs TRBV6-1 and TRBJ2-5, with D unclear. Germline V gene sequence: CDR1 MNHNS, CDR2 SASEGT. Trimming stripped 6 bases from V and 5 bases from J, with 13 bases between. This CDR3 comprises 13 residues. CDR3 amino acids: CASRGYSWETQYF. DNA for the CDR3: TGTGCCAGCAGGGGGTACTCCTGGGAGACCCAGTACTTC.

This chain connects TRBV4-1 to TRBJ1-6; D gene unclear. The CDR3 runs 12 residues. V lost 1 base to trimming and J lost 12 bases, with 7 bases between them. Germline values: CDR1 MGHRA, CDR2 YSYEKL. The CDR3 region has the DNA TGCGCCAGCAGCCAAGGACACCGACCCCTCCACTTT. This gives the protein CASSQGHRPLHF.

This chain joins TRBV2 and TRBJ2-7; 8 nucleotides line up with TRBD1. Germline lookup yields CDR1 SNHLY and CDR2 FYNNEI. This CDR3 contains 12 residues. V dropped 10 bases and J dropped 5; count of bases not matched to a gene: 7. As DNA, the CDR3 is TGTGCCATCCGGGACAGGTTCCACGAGCAGTACTTC. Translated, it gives CAIRDRFHEQYF.

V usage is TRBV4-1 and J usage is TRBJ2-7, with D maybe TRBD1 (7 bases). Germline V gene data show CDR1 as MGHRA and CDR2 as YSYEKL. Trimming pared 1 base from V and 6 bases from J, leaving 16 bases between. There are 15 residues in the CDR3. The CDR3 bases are TGCGCCAGCAGCCAAGCGCAGGGGGGATTGAGCGAGCAGTACTTC. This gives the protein CASSQAQGGLSEQYF.

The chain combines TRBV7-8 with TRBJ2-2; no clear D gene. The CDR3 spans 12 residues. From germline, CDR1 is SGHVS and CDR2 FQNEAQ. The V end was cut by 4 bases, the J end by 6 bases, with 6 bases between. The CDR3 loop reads CASSYTAGELFF. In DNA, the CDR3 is TGTGCCAGCAGCTACACTGCCGGGGAGCTGTTTTTT.